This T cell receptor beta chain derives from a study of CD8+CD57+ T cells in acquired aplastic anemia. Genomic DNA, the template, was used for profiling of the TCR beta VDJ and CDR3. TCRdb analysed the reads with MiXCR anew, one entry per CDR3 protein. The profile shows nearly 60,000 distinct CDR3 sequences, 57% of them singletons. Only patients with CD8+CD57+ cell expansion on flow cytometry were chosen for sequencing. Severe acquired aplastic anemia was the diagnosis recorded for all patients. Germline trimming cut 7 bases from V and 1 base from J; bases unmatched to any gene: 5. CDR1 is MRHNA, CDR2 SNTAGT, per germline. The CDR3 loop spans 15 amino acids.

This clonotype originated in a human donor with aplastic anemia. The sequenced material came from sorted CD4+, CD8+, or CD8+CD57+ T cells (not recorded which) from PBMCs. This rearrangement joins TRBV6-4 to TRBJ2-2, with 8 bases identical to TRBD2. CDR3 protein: CASTTTSENTGELFF. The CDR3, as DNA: TGTGCCAGCACAACGACTAGCGAGAACACCGGGGAGCTGTTTTTT.